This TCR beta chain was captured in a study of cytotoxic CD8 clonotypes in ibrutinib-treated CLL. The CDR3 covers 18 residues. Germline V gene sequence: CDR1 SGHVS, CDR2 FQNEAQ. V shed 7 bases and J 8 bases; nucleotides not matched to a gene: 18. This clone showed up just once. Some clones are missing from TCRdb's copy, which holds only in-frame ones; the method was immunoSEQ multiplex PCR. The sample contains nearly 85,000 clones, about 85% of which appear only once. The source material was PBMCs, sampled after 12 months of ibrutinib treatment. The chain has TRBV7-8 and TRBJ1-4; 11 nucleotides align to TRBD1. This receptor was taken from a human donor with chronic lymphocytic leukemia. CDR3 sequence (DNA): TGTGCCAGCAAGGGTCGGGACAGGGGGAAGGTTTTCCGGGAAAAACTGTTTTTT. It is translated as CASKGRDRGKVFREKLFF.